This passage covers 2 T cell receptor beta chains from one sample sequenced in a study of cytomegalovirus exposure and HLA in healthy donors. PCR involved 60 Vbeta and 13 Jbeta primers. TCRdb keeps only in-frame clones here, not all; method: immunoSEQ multiplex PCR. The sample carries 180,000 or so clones, 8.5% to 10% recorded once. The specimen was PBMCs. These receptors were obtained from a woman aged 25 to 39 in good health and CMV-seropositive.

V usage is TRBV5-1 and J usage is TRBJ2-2; 7 positions match TRBD2. V lost 10 bases and J lost 7; bases outside the gene matches: 10. The CDR3 sequence is 13 residues long. Germline V gene sequence: CDR1 SGHRS, CDR2 YFSETQ. The CDR3 spells CAGEGRTGGELFF. CDR3 nucleotides: TGCGCCGGGGAGGGACGGACGGGCGGGGAGCTGTTTTTT.

This sequence joins TRBV7-9 and TRBJ2-7, with D perhaps matching TRBD1 (5 bases). The germline CDR1 and CDR2 sequences are SEHNR and FQNEAQ (reference sequence). The CDR3 length is 14 residues. Between the trimmed V and J ends, which lost 6 bases and 2 bases, there was a span of 14 bases. Written as DNA, the CDR3 is TGTGCCAGCAGTCCGCAGACAGCTACCTACGAGCAGTACTTC. It yields the protein CASSPQTATYEQYF.